This T cell receptor beta chain originates from a study of blood T cell repertoires in COVID-19. In the study overall: The United States, Italy and Spain provided the acute and convalescent COVID-19 samples. The cDNA or gDNA used as material had been derived from T cells, B-cell-depleted T cells, or PBMCs.

Concerning this clone: The junction departs from the called germline gene at one end, perhaps through a read error.

This table comes from immunoSEQ multiplex PCR, and its TCRdb copy is limited to in-frame clones, with some not included. The repertoire includes some 90,000 clones, about 80% of them detected once, and under 13% sits in the top ten. Sequenced sample: peripheral blood. The clonotype comes from a man aged 70-80 years with active or convalescent COVID-19.

The CDR3 DNA sequence: TGTGCTAGCAGCCCTCGGACGGGGACCTACAATGAGCAGTTCTTC. Protein: CASSPRTGTYNEQFF. The chain uses TRBV7-7 and TRBJ2-1; D is possibly TRBD2 (5 bases). Per germline, CDR1 SSHAT and CDR2 FNYEAQ (reference sequence). The CDR3 totals 15 residues.